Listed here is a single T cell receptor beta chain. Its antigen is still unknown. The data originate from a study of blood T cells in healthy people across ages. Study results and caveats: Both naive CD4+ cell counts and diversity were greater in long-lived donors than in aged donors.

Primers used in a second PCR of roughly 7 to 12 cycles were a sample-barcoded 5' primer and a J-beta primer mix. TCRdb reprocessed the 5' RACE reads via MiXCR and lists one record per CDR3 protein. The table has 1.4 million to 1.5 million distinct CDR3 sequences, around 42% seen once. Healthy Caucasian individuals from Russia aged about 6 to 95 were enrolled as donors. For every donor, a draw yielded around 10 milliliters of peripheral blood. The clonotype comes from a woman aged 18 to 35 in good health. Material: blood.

CDR3 protein: CASSAGLAANTGELFF. The DNA for the CDR3 is TGTGCCAGCAGCGCCGGACTAGCGGCCAACACCGGGGAGCTGTTTTTT. The chain recombines TRBV7-9 with TRBJ2-2, with 10 positions matching TRBD2. This CDR3 spans 16 amino acids. Germline V gene sequence: CDR1 SEHNR, CDR2 FQNEAQ (reference sequence). J was trimmed by 2 bases and V by 5 bases; bases with no gene match: 5.